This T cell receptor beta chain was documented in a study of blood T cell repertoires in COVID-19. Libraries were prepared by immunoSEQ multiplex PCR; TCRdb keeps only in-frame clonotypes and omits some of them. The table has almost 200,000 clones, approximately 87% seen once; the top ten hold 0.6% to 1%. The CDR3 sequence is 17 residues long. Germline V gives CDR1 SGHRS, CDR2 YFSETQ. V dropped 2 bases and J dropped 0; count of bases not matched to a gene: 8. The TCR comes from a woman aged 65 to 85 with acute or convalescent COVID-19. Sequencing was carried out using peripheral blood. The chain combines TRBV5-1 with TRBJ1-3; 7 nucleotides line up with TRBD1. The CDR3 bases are TGCGCCAGCAGCTTAGGACAGGAAACTTTCTCTGGAAACACCATATATTTT. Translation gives CASSLGQETFSGNTIYF. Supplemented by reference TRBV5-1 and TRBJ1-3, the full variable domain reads KAGVTQTPRYLIKTRGQQVTLSCSPISGHRSVSWYQQTPGQGLQFLFEYFSETQRNKGNFPGRFSGRQFSNSRSEMNVSTLELGDSALYLCASSLGQETFSGNTIYFGEGSWLTVV.